The entry that follows covers one T cell receptor (beta chain) sequence. The data stem from a study of T cell responses to AZD1222 COVID-19 vaccine. TCRdb's table, derived via immunoSEQ multiplex PCR, lists solely in-frame clones and lacks some. Among approximately 92,000 clones listed, 70% to 90% were seen once. CDR1 is SNHLY, CDR2 FYNNEI, per germline. This CDR3 region has 15 residues. V was cut by 3 bases and J by 5 bases, with 16 bases left in between. Specimen: peripheral blood, collected on day 0 of AZD1222 vaccination. V and J are TRBV2 and TRBJ1-2; D remains unclear. This clonotype was sampled from an adult in good health. The CDR3 here is CASSDDGPGVYGYTF. CDR3 DNA sequence: TGTGCCAGCAGTGACGACGGACCGGGTGTTTATGGCTACACCTTC. The full variable domain, completed using reference TRBV2 and TRBJ1-2, is EPEVTQTPSHQVTQMGQEVILRCVPISNHLYFYWYRQILGQKVEFLVSFYNNEISEKSEIFDDQFSVERPDGSNFTLKIRSTKLEDSAMYFCASSDDGPGVYGYTFGSGTRLTVV.